The present T cell receptor (beta chain) was sequenced within a study of blood T cells in healthy people across ages. The wider study: When template switching was applied, about one barcoded beta molecule was captured per two T cells.

Combining a sample-barcoded 5' primer with a J-beta primer mix, a second PCR ran for roughly 7 to 12 cycles. TCRdb re-called the 5' RACE reads with MiXCR, one entry per CDR3 protein. The sample shows under 700,000 distinct CDR3 sequences, under 30% of them seen only once. The CDR3 spans 13 residues. V lost 6 bases and J lost 3, with 11 bases in between. Germline V CDR1 and CDR2: WSHSY, SAAADI. The sample holds a few counts of this clonotype. The data were also submitted as part of a second study, on T cells of mothers and their children. That report notes: Per mother, over 9.5 million TCR beta CDR3 reads were obtained; per child, approximately 3.2 million.

The receptor comes from a boy younger than 18 in good health. V is TRBV10-2 and J is TRBJ2-5; weak D call: TRBD1 (5 bases). The sample taken for sequencing was blood. Here the CDR3 reads CASRAQGEETQYF. Written as DNA, the CDR3 is TGCGCCAGCAGGGCTCAAGGGGAAGAGACCCAGTACTTC.